These 25 T cell receptor beta chains were sequenced from one sample in a study of CD8 T cells in Susac syndrome. A quantity of about 0.5 to 1 ug RNA underwent reverse transcription using random hexamers. TCRdb ran MiXCR on the immunoSEQ multiplex PCR reads and lists one entry per CDR3 protein. The repertoire consists of fewer than 85,000 distinct CDR3 sequences, with roughly 94% occurring once and the leading ten covering over 0.45%. Sequenced: CD8+ T cells from PBMCs. Receptors originate from a human donor with Susac syndrome.

The chain uses TRBV7-9 and TRBJ1-1; no definite D call. Germline V CDR1 and CDR2: SEHNR, FQNEAQ (reference sequence). The CDR3 contains 12 residues. Between the trimmed V and J ends, which lost 4 bases and 11 bases, there was a span of 14 bases. The CDR3 region is CASSSQLRFAFF. CDR3 nucleotide sequence: TGTGCCAGCAGCTCACAATTAAGGTTCGCTTTCTTT.

V and J are TRBV9 and TRBJ2-7; no clear D gene. The germline V gene has CDR1 SGDLS and CDR2 YYNGEE. CDR3 size: 14 residues. The V end lost 3 bases, the J end lost 2 bases, and 12 bases lay between the germline ends. The CDR3 bases are TGTGCCAGCAGCGCGGAACCCAAGCCCTACGAGCAGTACTTC. It translates to CASSAEPKPYEQYF.

This clonotype has more than one count but fewer than ten. The chain couples TRBV3-1 to TRBJ2-5; TRBD2 agrees at 12 bases. Trimming removed 4 bases from V and 5 bases from J; junction bases left unmatched: 2. CDR3 size: 14 residues. Germline lookup yields CDR1 LGHDT and CDR2 YNNKEL (reference sequence). CDR3 region: CASSPSGGAETQYF. CDR3 coding DNA: TGTGCCAGCAGCCCTAGCGGGGGGGCCGAGACCCAGTACTTC.

The V and J genes are TRBV5-1 and TRBJ2-7; TRBD1 aligns across 8 bases. Germline trimming cut 3 bases from V and 2 bases from J; bases unmatched to any gene: 4. CDR3 length: 14 residues. Germline assignment: CDR1 SGHRS and CDR2 YFSETQ. CDR3 DNA sequence: TGCGCCAGCAGCTCCACGACAGGGGCCTACGAGCAGTACTTC. Protein sequence: CASSSTTGAYEQYF.

This chain joins TRBV27 and TRBJ1-4; D call uncertain. CDR1 MNHEY and CDR2 SMNVEV come from the germline V gene (reference sequence). V was trimmed by 5 bases and J by 6 bases, leaving 10 bases between them. The CDR3 totals 13 residues. CDR3 sequence: CASSKRRDEKLFF. The CDR3 bases are TGTGCCAGCAGTAAACGACGGGATGAAAAACTGTTTTTT.

V and J are TRBV20-1 and TRBJ2-1, with D uncertain. There are 17 residues in the CDR3. The V gene lost 5 bases and the J gene lost 0 bases, with 20 bases spanning the gap. Germline V gene sequence: CDR1 DFQATT, CDR2 SNEGSKA (reference sequence). The CDR3 region is CSAFSSEPPRSYNEQFF. Written as DNA, the CDR3 is TGCAGTGCTTTTTCCTCCGAGCCTCCGCGCTCCTACAATGAGCAGTTCTTC.

This clonotype was counted a single time. V gene TRBV9 combines with J gene TRBJ2-5; 7 bases agree with TRBD2. The CDR3 has 15 residues. V shed 2 bases, J shed 5 bases, and the junction held 9 bases outside the gene matches. The V gene's germline CDR1 is SGDLS and CDR2 YYNGEE. This CDR3 reads CASSVRTSRQETQYF. For the CDR3, the DNA is TGTGCCAGCAGCGTGAGGACTAGTCGGCAGGAGACCCAGTACTTC. The entire variable domain, with the rest obtained from reference TRBV9 and TRBJ2-5, is as follows: DSGVTQTPKHLITATGQRVTLRCSPRSGDLSVYWYQQSLDQGLQFLIQYYNGEERAKGNILERFSAQQFPDLHSELNLSSLELGDSALYFCASSVRTSRQETQYFGPGTRLLVL.

This clonotype was seen only a few times. The chain combines TRBV28 with TRBJ1-1; TRBD1 might be the D (5 bases). The CDR3 loop spans 13 amino acids. Per the germline V gene, CDR1 is MDHEN and CDR2 is SYDVKM. Trimming cost V 2 bases and J 3 bases, with 7 bases left between them. CDR3 sequence (DNA): TGTGCCAGCAGTTTACAGGGATACACTGAAGCTTTCTTT. As protein: CASSLQGYTEAFF.

This clonotype was seen only once. This sequence joins TRBV7-9 and TRBJ1-6; TRBD1 matches 7 bases. The germline V gene encodes CDR1 SEHNR and CDR2 FQNEAQ (reference sequence). The CDR3 is 10 residues long. V lost 4 bases and J lost 15; bases outside the gene matches: 0. The CDR3: CASSWDSLHF. The CDR3 DNA sequence: TGTGCCAGCAGCTGGGACAGCCTCCACTTT.

V usage is TRBV9 and J usage is TRBJ2-3; D is unresolved. V was cut by 0 bases and J by 4 bases, with 6 bases left in between. Germline loops: CDR1 SGDLS, CDR2 YYNGEE. The CDR3 has 13 amino acids. The CDR3 spells CASSVALSDTQYF. The CDR3 nucleotides are TGTGCCAGCAGCGTAGCCCTTTCAGATACGCAGTATTTT.

The rearrangement uses TRBV28 and TRBJ1-5, with D tentatively TRBD1 (5 bases). Trimming left V 2 bases short and J 6 bases short, with 8 bases between. Looked up from germline, CDR1 is MDHEN and CDR2 is SYDVKM. This CDR3 is 13 amino acids long. CDR3 loop: CASSLGGIQPQHF. The CDR3 nucleotides read TGTGCCAGCAGTTTAGGGGGAATTCAGCCCCAGCATTTT. Supplemented by reference TRBV28 and TRBJ1-5, the full variable domain reads DVKVTQSSRYLVKRTGEKVFLECVQDMDHENMFWYRQDPGLGLRLIYFSYDVKMKEKGDIPEGYSVSREKKERFSLILESASTNQTSMYLCASSLGGIQPQHFGDGTRLSIL.

V gene TRBV7-9 combines with J gene TRBJ1-1, with a weak D call TRBD1 (6 bases). The V end lost 5 bases, the J end lost 6 bases, and 13 bases lay between the germline ends. Germline V gene sequence: CDR1 SEHNR, CDR2 FQNEAQ (reference sequence). The CDR3 consists of 13 residues. This CDR3 reads CASSDGTRAEAFF. CDR3 coding DNA: TGTGCCAGCAGCGACGGGACAAGGGCTGAAGCTTTCTTT.

The chain has TRBV27 and TRBJ2-2; D unclear. The V end was cut by 3 bases, the J end by 5 bases, with 10 bases between. The CDR3 runs 14 residues. Per the germline V gene, CDR1 is MNHEY and CDR2 is SMNVEV (reference sequence). In nucleotides, the CDR3 is TGTGCCAGCAGTTTCCTCAGACCTACCGGGGAGCTGTTTTTT. This sequence encodes CASSFLRPTGELFF.

This chain joins TRBV28 and TRBJ2-3, with 8 bases aligning to TRBD2. The V gene's germline CDR1 is MDHEN and CDR2 SYDVKM. The CDR3 is made up of 14 amino acids. The V and J ends lost 6 bases and 4 bases, in that order; junction bases with no gene match: 6. For the CDR3, the DNA is TGTGCCAGCAGGGGGCGGGGGGCCCCAGATACGCAGTATTTT. Encoded protein: CASRGRGAPDTQYF.

CDR3 in DNA: TGCAGTGCTGTAACAGGAGGGTCGGATGGCTACACCTTC. Translation: CSAVTGGSDGYTF. The chain joins TRBV20-1 to TRBJ1-2; D might be TRBD1 (5 bases). Trimming removed 5 bases from V and 6 bases from J, with 16 bases in between. Per germline, CDR1 DFQATT and CDR2 SNEGSKA (reference sequence). The CDR3 extends over 13 amino acids.

In DNA form, the CDR3 reads TGTGCCAGCAGCATCAGGGGAGGGCACACAGATACGCAGTATTTT. Translation gives CASSIRGGHTDTQYF. The rearrangement joins TRBV7-9 to TRBJ2-3, with D possibly TRBD2 on 7 matching bases. In germline, CDR1 is SEHNR, CDR2 FQNEAQ (reference sequence). There are 15 residues in the CDR3. The V and J ends lost 5 bases and 2 bases respectively, with 14 bases between them.

This chain links TRBV2 with TRBJ2-7; D perhaps matches TRBD2 (5 bases). The CDR3 covers 11 residues. Germline CDR1 and CDR2: SNHLY and FYNNEI. The V gene lost 8 bases and the J gene lost 7 bases, with 12 bases spanning the gap. The CDR3 nucleotides read TGTGCCAGCCTCGGGGAGAGGGAGCAGTACTTC. Protein product: CASLGEREQYF.

This clonotype was seen only a few times. The chain recombines TRBV30 with TRBJ2-7, with TRBD1 matching 8 bases. Germline values: CDR1 GTSNPN, CDR2 SVGIG (reference sequence). With 8 bases clipped from V and 4 bases from J, the junction kept 13 bases outside the gene matches. This CDR3 is built from 14 residues. This CDR3 reads CAQQSGGAEYEQYF. CDR3 nucleotide sequence: TGTGCCCAGCAGTCAGGGGGCGCGGAGTACGAGCAGTACTTC.

The chain has TRBV7-9 and TRBJ1-4; the D is unclear. The germline V gene encodes CDR1 SEHNR and CDR2 FQNEAQ (reference sequence). V was trimmed by 8 bases and J by 5 bases, leaving 15 bases between them. This CDR3 region has 14 residues. In nucleotides, the CDR3 is TGTGCCAGCGCTAATTACCAGTTAAATGAAAAACTGTTTTTT. Residues: CASANYQLNEKLFF.

This clonotype was detected once. The genes are TRBV2 and TRBJ2-5; the match to TRBD2 covers 8 bases. CDR1 SNHLY and CDR2 FYNNEI come from the germline V gene. V lost 1 base, J lost 2 bases, and 3 bases stayed unmatched. The CDR3 runs 15 residues. The CDR3 region has the DNA TGTGCCAGCAGTGAAGGGGCGGGGGGACAAGAGACCCAGTACTTC. The encoded protein is CASSEGAGGQETQYF.

V gene TRBV6-2 or TRBV6-3 combines with J gene TRBJ2-7, with D uncertain. This CDR3 region has 13 residues. Per the germline V gene, CDR1 is MNHEY and CDR2 is SVGEGT. Trimming left V 6 bases short and J 5 bases short, with 14 bases between. The CDR3 nucleotides are TGTGCCAGCAGAATCTGGGGTCGGGACGAGCAGTACTTC. Translation: CASRIWGRDEQYF.

This chain joins TRBV12-5 and TRBJ2-7, with 7 nucleotides matching TRBD1. The CDR3 loop spans 13 amino acids. From germline, CDR1 is LGHNT and CDR2 FRNRAP. J was trimmed by 1 base and V by 4 bases; bases with no gene match: 1. In DNA form, the CDR3 reads TGTGCTAGTGGTTGGGACAGTTCCTACGAGCAGTACTTC. Translation: CASGWDSSYEQYF.

This clonotype has just one count. The V call is TRBV27, the J call TRBJ2-1; 7 nucleotides align to TRBD2. There are 14 residues in the CDR3. The V gene's germline CDR1 is MNHEY and CDR2 SMNVEV (reference sequence). V shed 4 bases and J 4 bases; nucleotides not matched to a gene: 4. CDR3 bases: TGTGCCAGCAGTTCGGGGGGACGGTACAATGAGCAGTTCTTC. It specifies CASSSGGRYNEQFF.

The chain employs TRBV7-9 and TRBJ2-7; D is possibly TRBD2 (5 bases). Germline CDR1 SEHNR, CDR2 FQNEAQ (reference sequence). Trimming cost V 5 bases and J 5 bases, with 22 bases left between them. This CDR3 comprises 16 residues. CDR3 DNA sequence: TGTGCCAGCAGCCCTCGGACGGGATCGCTGTCCGACGAGCAGTACTTC. The encoded protein is CASSPRTGSLSDEQYF.

The chain recombines TRBV29-1 with TRBJ2-1; no reliable D call. CDR3 length: 13 amino acids. V dropped 3 bases and J dropped 0 bases, with 6 bases sitting between them. CDR1 is SQVTM, CDR2 ANQGSEA, per germline. The CDR3 coding sequence is TGCAGCGTTGAGGAGAGCTCCTACAATGAGCAGTTCTTC. As protein: CSVEESSYNEQFF.